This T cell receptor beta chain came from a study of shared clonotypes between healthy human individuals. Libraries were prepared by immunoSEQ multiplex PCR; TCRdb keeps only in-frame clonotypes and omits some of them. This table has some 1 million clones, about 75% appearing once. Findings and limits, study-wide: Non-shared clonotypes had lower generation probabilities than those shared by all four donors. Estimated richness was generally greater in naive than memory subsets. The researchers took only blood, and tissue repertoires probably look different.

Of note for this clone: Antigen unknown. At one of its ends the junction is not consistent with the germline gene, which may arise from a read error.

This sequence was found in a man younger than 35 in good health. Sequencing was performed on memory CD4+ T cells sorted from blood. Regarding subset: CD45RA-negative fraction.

The CDR3 sequence is CASRRDRNSPLF. As DNA, the CDR3 is TGCGCCAGCAGACGGGACAGGAACAGCCCCCTCTTC. The chain carries TRBV5-1 and TRBJ2-1; 8 bases are shared with TRBD1. CDR1 and CDR2 from the germline V gene are SGHRS and YFSETQ. CDR3 length equals 12 residues.